This TCR beta chain was sequenced in a study of T cells after yellow fever vaccination (dated by TCRdb to the late 2010s). At the level of the whole study: The SMART-Seq v4 Ultra Low Input RNA kit was used to prepare libraries from fractions with low cell numbers. Bulk TCR alpha and beta repertoires were sequenced longitudinally to track T-cell clones before and after primary and booster YFV17D yellow fever vaccination. Blood was drawn at multiple timepoints before and after primary and secondary immunization, with bulk PBMC replicates and cell subsets isolated. Two healthy male donors made up the cohort, one aged 18 to 30 years and the other aged 30 to 39 years.

What the treatment or condition label conveys for this sample: live attenuated yellow fever vaccine strain. Two biological replicates of bulk PBMCs were collected at each blood-draw timepoint. PBMCs were isolated from peripheral blood using a standard Ficoll-Paque protocol. TriZol was used to extract RNA from bulk PBMCs, CD4 and CD8 fractions, and dextramer-positive and dextramer-negative fractions. TCR cDNA was made using 5'RACE template switching, a step that added a universal primer site and unique molecular identifiers. Priming for cDNA synthesis came from both the TCR alpha and TCR beta constant segments. Two PCR steps were used to amplify libraries, with sample barcodes and sequencing adapters being added in the second step. Libraries were sequenced on Illumina HiSeq 2500 (2x100 bp) or NovaSeq (2x150 bp). As for the authors' bioinformatics: Demultiplexing of reads and collapsing into UMI consensus sequences were performed with MIGEC, and V(D)J alignment was carried out with MiXCR. Vaccine-responding clonotypes were defined with edgeR using replicate PBMC samples, requiring FDR below 0.01 and a log2 fold change above 5 up to day 15. Bulk clonotypes were assigned CD4 or CD8 identity according to which sequenced CD4 or CD8 repertoire held them at higher abundance. TCRdb took the public reads, trimmed them with fastp at Q25, ran MiXCR for clone calling and kept in-frame beta chains. Entries are consolidated by CDR3 protein sequence, retaining the most common genes and DNA. The V and J calls, along with clone size, are taken from TCRdb and not from the paper's own processing. In this sample the table shows about 500,000 distinct CDR3 sequences, about a sixth of which occur a single time. In total, the top ten clones hold 15% to 20% of the sample.

Here is what the overall study found, with its caveats: Compared with the primary T-cell response, the secondary T-cell response was faster but weaker, reaching its peak on day 5 rather than on day 15. FACS-sorted repertoires could contain abundant contaminating clonotypes from the bulk population, so computational filtering was required. After the booster, most of the clones that had expanded following primary vaccination were detected again (almost 98% of CD4 and roughly 88% of CD8), which suggests that memory was broadly maintained. A small fraction of clonotypes appeared in both the CD4 and CD8 compartments, likely as a result of convergent recombination. The study included only a couple of donors, which limits how far the findings can be generalized.

As to this clonotype: Its antigen is not yet known. No base-level quality is on record; no much larger clone is a single base apart.

The sequence was obtained from a man aged 18 to 29 who received the YFV17D yellow fever vaccine. Sequences were derived from PBMCs, sampled around 5 days after the first yellow fever vaccination.

Here is the DNA: TGCGCCAGCAGCTGGGGGGAATCCTACGAGCAGTACTTC. Its protein reads: CASSWGESYEQYF. Here the chain combines TRBV5-1 and TRBJ2-7; TRBD2 is a possible D gene, resting on 6 matching bases. V and J lose 3 bases and 1 base, and a span of 8 bases separates them. Reading the germline V gene gives CDR1 SGHRS and CDR2 YFSETQ. The cysteine opens and the phenylalanine closes a CDR3 of 13 amino acids. CDR3 DNA is the only sequence kept; it has 39 bases, read in frame from the first base.